Described below is a single T cell receptor beta chain sequence and its context. These data come from a study of blood T cells in healthy people across ages. Primed by a sample-barcoded 5' primer and a J-beta primer mix, a second PCR proceeded for 7 to 11 cycles. TCRdb independently ran MiXCR on the 5' RACE reads; one entry per CDR3 protein. Of over a million distinct CDR3 sequences listed, 25% were seen once; the top ten hold approximately 0.7%. Trimming removed 2 bases at V and 0 bases at J, with 11 bases between. The CDR3 is 16 amino acids. Germline-derived CDR1 and CDR2 are SGHTA and FQGNSA. The data were also submitted as part of a second study, on T cells of mothers and their children.

This clonotype was sampled from a girl aged 2 to 9 in good health. Sequencing was performed on blood. J is TRBJ2-1 and V is TRBV7-2; D is possibly TRBD1 or TRBD2 (6 bases each). The DNA of the CDR3 is TGTGCCAGCAGCTTAAGGGGGGTAAGCTCCTACAATGAGCAGTTCTTC. Translation: CASSLRGVSSYNEQFF.